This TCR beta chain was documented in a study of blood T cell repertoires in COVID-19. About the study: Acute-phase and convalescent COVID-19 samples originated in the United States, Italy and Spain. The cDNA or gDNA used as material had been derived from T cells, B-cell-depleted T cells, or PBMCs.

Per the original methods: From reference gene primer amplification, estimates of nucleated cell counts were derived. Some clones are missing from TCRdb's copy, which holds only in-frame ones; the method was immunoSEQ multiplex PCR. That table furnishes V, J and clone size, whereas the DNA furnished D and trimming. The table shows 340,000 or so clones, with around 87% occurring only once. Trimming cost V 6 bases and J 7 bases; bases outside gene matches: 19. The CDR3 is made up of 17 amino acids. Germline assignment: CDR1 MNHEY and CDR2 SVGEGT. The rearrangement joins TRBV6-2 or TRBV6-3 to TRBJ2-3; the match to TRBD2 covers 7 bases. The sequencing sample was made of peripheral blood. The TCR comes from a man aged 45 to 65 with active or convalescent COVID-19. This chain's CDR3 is CASSSSLQRGARHTQYF. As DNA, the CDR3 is TGTGCCAGCAGCTCAAGCCTCCAGCGGGGAGCTCGGCATACGCAGTATTTT.